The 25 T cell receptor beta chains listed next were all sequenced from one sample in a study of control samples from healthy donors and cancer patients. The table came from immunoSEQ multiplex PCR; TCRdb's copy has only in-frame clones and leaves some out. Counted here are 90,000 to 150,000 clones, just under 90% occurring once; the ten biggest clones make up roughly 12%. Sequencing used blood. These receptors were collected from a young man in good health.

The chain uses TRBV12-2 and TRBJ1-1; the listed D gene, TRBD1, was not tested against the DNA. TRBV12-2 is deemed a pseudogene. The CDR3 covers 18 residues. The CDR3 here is CASRLAFEGATLNTEAFF. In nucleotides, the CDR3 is TGTGCAAGTCGCTTAGCGTTTGAGGGGGCGACCTTGAACACTGAAGCTTTCTTT.

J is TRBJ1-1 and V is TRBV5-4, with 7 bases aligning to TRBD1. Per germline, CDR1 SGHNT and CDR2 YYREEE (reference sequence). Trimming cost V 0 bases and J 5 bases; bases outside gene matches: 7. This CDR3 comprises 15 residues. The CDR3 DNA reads TGTGCCAGCAGCTTGGGAGGGGGCGCAGGAACTGAAGCTTTCTTT. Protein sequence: CASSLGGGAGTEAFF.

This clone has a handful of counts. CDR3 sequence (DNA): TGTGCCACCAGCAGACCGGACAGGACCTACGAGCAGTACTTC. Translation: CATSRPDRTYEQYF. V gene TRBV15 combines with J gene TRBJ2-7, with 7 bases matching TRBD1. The CDR3 covers 14 residues. V was clipped by 2 bases and J by 2 bases; unmatched bases: 3. Germline CDR1 LNHNV, CDR2 YYDKDF (reference sequence).

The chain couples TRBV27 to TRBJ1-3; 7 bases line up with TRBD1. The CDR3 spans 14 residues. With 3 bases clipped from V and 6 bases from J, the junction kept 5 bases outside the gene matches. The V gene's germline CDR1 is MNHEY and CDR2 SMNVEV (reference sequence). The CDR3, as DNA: TGTGCCAGCAGTTTCACAGGGGATGCAAACACCATATATTTT. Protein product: CASSFTGDANTIYF.

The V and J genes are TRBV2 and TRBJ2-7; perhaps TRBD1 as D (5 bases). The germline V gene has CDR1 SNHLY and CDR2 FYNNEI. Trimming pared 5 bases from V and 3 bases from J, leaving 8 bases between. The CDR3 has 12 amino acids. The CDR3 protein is CASSPQGYEQYV. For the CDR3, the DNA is TGTGCCAGCAGTCCGCAGGGCTACGAGCAGTACGTC.

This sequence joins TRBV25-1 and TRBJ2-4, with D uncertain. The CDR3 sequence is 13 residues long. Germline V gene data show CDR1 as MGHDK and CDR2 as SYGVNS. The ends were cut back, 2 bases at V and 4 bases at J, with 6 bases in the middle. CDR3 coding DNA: TGTGCCAGCAGTGAAGCGGTGAAAAACATTCAGTACTTC. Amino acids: CASSEAVKNIQYF.

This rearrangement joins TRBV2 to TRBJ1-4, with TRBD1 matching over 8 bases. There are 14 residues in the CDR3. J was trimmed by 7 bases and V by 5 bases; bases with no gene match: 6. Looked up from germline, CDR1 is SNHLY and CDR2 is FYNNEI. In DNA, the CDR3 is TGTGCCAGCAGTCGGACAGGGTTGAGTGAAAAACTGTTTTTT. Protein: CASSRTGLSEKLFF.

CDR3 bases: TGTGCCAGCAGCCTGGGGAATAATAAGCAGTTCTTC. The encoded protein is CASSLGNNKQFF. V and J are TRBV7-9 and TRBJ2-1; D not certain. Germline lookup yields CDR1 SEHNR and CDR2 FQNEAQ (reference sequence). This CDR3 spans 12 amino acids. V was clipped by 5 bases and J by 11 bases, with 13 bases between them.

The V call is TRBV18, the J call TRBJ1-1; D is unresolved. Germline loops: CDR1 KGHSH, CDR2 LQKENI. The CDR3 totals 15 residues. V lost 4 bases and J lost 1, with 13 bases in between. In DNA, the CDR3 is TGTGCCAGCTCACGTCAAAAAATAGGGAACACTGAAGCTTTCTTT. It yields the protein CASSRQKIGNTEAFF.

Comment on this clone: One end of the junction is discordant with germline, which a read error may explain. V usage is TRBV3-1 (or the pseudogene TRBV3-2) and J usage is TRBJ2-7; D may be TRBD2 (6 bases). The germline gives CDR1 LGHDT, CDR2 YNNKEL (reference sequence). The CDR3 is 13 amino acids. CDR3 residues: CASSQRSQRARDF. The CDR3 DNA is TGTGCCAGCAGCCAGCGTAGTCAGCGGGCCAGGGATTTC.

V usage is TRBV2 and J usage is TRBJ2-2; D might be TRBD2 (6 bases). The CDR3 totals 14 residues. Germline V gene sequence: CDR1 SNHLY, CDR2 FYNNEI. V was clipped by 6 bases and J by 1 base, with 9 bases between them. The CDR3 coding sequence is TGTGCCAGCAGCCCCGGGGGGAACACCGGGGAGCTGTTTTTT. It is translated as CASSPGGNTGELFF.

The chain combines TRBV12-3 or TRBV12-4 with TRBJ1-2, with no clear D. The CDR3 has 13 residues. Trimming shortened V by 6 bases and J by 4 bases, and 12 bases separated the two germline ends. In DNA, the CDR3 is TGTGCCAGCAGGCTGGGAGGGATCTATGGCTACACCTTC. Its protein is CASRLGGIYGYTF.

The CDR3 coding sequence is TGTGCCAGCAGCTTCTACGGGACTAGCGGGGTCCGTCGAAAGCAGTTCTTC. Protein product: CASSFYGTSGVRRKQFF. The chain couples TRBV7-2 to TRBJ2-1, with 13 bases lining up with TRBD2. CDR1 is SGHTA, CDR2 FQGNSA, per germline. V trimming: 3 bases; J trimming: 11 bases; junction bases outside the gene matches: 13. The CDR3 totals 17 residues. The full variable domain, rest sourced from reference TRBV7-2 and TRBJ2-1, is GAGVSQSPSNKVTEKGKDVELRCDPISGHTALYWYRQSLGQGLEFLIYFQGNSAPDKSGLPSDRFSAERTGGSVSTLTIQRTQQEDSAVYLCASSFYGTSGVRRKQFFGPGTRLTVL.

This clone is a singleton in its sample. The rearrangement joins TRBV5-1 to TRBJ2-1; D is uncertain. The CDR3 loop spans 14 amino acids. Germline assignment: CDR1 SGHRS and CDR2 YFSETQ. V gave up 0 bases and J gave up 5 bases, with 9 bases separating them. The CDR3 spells CASSLDSRNNEQFF. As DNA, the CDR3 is TGCGCCAGCAGCTTGGATTCCCGGAACAATGAGCAGTTCTTC.

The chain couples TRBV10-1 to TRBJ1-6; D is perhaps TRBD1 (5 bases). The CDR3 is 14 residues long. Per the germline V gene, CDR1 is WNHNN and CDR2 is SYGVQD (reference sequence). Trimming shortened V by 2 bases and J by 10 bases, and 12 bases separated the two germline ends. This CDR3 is CASSEQGVGSPLHF. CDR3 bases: TGCGCCAGCAGTGAGCAGGGAGTGGGCTCACCCCTCCACTTT.

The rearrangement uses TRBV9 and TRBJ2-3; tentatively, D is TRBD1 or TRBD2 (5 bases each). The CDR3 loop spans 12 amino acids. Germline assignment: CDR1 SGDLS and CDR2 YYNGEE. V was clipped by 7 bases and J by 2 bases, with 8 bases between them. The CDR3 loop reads CASGGYTDTQYF. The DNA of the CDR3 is TGTGCCAGCGGGGGATACACAGATACGCAGTATTTT.

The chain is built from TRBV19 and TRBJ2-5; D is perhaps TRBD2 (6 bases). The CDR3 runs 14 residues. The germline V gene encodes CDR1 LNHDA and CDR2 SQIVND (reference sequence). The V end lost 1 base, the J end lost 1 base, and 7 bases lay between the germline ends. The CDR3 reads CASSIGRGQETQYF. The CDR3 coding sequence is TGTGCCAGTAGTATAGGGAGGGGCCAAGAGACCCAGTACTTC.

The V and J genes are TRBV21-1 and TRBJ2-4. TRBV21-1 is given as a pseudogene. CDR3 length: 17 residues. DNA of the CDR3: TGTGCCAGCAGGTTGTGTATAGCTACAGCAAGGAAAAACATTCAGTACTTC. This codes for CASRLCIATARKNIQYF.

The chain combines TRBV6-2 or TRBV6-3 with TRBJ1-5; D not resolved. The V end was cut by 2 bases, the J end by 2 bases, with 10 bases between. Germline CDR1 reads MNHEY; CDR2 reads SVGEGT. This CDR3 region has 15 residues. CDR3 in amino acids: CASSYRALGNQPQHF. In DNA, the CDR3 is TGTGCCAGCAGTTACAGGGCATTGGGCAATCAGCCCCAGCATTTT.

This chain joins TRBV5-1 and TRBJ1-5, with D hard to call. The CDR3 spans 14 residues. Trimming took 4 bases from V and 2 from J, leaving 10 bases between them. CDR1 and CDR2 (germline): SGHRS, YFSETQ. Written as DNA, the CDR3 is TGCGCCAGCAGCCCATTAAGCGGCAATCAGCCCCAGCATTTT. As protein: CASSPLSGNQPQHF. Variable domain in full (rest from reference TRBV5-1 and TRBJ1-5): KAGVTQTPRYLIKTRGQQVTLSCSPISGHRSVSWYQQTPGQGLQFLFEYFSETQRNKGNFPGRFSGRQFSNSRSEMNVSTLELGDSALYLCASSPLSGNQPQHFGDGTRLSIL.

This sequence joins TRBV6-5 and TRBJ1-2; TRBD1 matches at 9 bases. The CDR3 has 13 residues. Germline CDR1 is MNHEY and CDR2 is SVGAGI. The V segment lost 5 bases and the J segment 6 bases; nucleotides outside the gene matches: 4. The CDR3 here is CASSPRDRDGYTF. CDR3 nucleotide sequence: TGTGCCAGCAGTCCCCGGGACAGGGATGGCTACACCTTC.

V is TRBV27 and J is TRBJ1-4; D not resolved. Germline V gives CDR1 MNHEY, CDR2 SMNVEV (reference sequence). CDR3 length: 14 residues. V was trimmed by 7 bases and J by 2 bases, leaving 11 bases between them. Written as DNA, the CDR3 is TGTGCCAGCACGAGAGTCGGGACTAATGAAAAACTGTTTTTT. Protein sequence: CASTRVGTNEKLFF.

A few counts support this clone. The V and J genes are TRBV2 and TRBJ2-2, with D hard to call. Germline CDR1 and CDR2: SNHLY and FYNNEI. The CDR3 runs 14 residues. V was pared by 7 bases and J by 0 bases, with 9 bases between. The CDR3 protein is CASIGSSNTGELFF. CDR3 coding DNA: TGTGCCAGCATTGGCAGCTCGAACACCGGGGAGCTGTTTTTT.

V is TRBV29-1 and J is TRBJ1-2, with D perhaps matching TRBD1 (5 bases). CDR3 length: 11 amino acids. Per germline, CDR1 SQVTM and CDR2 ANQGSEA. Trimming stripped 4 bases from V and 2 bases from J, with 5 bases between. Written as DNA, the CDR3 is TGCAGCGTTGGGGGCAACTATGGCTACACCTTC. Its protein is CSVGGNYGYTF.

The chain's CDR3 is CASSNSASSLTNTEAFF. CDR3 nucleotides: TGTGCCAGCAGCAATAGTGCCAGCTCCCTTACGAACACTGAAGCTTTCTTT. V gene TRBV21-1 combines with J gene TRBJ1-1. TRBV21-1 is designated a pseudogene. The CDR3 totals 17 residues.